These 14 T cell receptor beta chains came from one sample sequenced in a study of cytomegalovirus exposure and HLA in healthy donors. Amplification used 60 Vbeta primers and 13 Jbeta primers. TCRdb keeps only in-frame clones here, not all; method: immunoSEQ multiplex PCR. The table lists approximately 160,000 clones, roughly 85% of them singletons. Sequences were obtained from PBMCs. Receptors originate from a male donor in good health and CMV-seronegative.

The chain joins TRBV7-9 to TRBJ2-2; D call uncertain. Germline V CDR1 and CDR2: SEHNR, FQNEAQ (reference sequence). The V end lost 1 base, the J end lost 2 bases, and 5 bases lay between the germline ends. The CDR3 is 14 residues long. The CDR3 bases are TGTGCCAGCAGCTTAGTGGCCAACACCGGGGAGCTGTTTTTT. The encoded protein is CASSLVANTGELFF.

Here the CDR3 DNA reads TGTGCCAGCAGCTCGGGACTAGCGGGAGGAAGTGAGCAGTTCTTC. Protein sequence: CASSSGLAGGSEQFF. The chain has TRBV7-9 and TRBJ2-1, with TRBD2 matching 15 bases. Per germline, CDR1 SEHNR and CDR2 FQNEAQ (reference sequence). This CDR3 contains 15 residues. The V gene end was trimmed by 4 bases and the J gene end by 9 bases; junction bases not matched to a gene: 4.

This clone was detected only once. The chain employs TRBV2 and TRBJ1-5; TRBD1 might be the D (6 bases). V lost 6 bases, J lost 2 bases, and 14 bases lay in between. There are 15 residues in the CDR3. The germline gives CDR1 SNHLY, CDR2 FYNNEI. The CDR3 reads CASRGTPGGNQPQHF. The CDR3 nucleotides read TGTGCCAGCAGAGGTACACCAGGGGGCAATCAGCCCCAGCATTTT.

The V and J genes are TRBV6-5 and TRBJ2-1; 12 bases agree with TRBD2. J was trimmed by 9 bases and V by 6 bases; bases with no gene match: 9. Germline CDR1 reads MNHEY; CDR2 reads SVGAGI. The CDR3 is 15 amino acids. The CDR3 region is CASRWTSGTWGEQFF. In nucleotides, the CDR3 is TGTGCCAGCAGATGGACTAGCGGGACCTGGGGTGAGCAGTTCTTC.

The chain uses TRBV11-3 and TRBJ2-3; 9 bases map to TRBD2. Per the germline V gene, CDR1 is SGHNT and CDR2 is YENEEA. V was pared by 6 bases and J by 2 bases, with 9 bases of the junction left unmatched. CDR3 length: 16 amino acids. CDR3 bases: TGTGCCAGCAGAAGACGCGGGAGGGGCTCCACAGATACGCAGTATTTT. It is translated as CASRRRGRGSTDTQYF.

The gene calls are TRBV9 and TRBJ2-2, with 8 bases lining up with TRBD1. The CDR3 spans 15 residues. V lost 4 bases, J lost 4 bases, and 6 bases stayed unmatched. Germline CDR1 SGDLS, CDR2 YYNGEE. CDR3 in DNA: TGTGCCAGCAGCACCACAGGGGGGTCCACCGGGGAGCTGTTTTTT. This sequence encodes CASSTTGGSTGELFF.

This sequence joins TRBV7-9 and TRBJ2-1, with TRBD2 identical over 10 bases. V lost 6 bases, J lost 5 bases, and 7 bases stayed unmatched. Germline assignment: CDR1 SEHNR and CDR2 FQNEAQ (reference sequence). CDR3 length: 15 amino acids. The CDR3 DNA reads as TGTGCCAGCAGGACCAGAGGACTAGCGGACAATGAGCAGTTCTTC. Translation: CASRTRGLADNEQFF.

The chain couples TRBV5-1 to TRBJ2-6; D might be TRBD2 (5 bases). Trimming pared 4 bases from V and 2 bases from J, leaving 13 bases between. The CDR3 runs 16 residues. Germline V gene data show CDR1 as SGHRS and CDR2 as YFSETQ. CDR3 sequence: CASSPFLGAGANVLTF. The CDR3 bases are TGCGCCAGCAGCCCCTTTCTCGGGGCTGGGGCCAACGTCCTGACTTTC.

This chain uses TRBV19 with TRBJ1-5; D might be TRBD1 (6 bases). From germline, CDR1 is LNHDA and CDR2 SQIVND (reference sequence). The CDR3 length is 14 residues. Trimming removed 0 bases at V and 7 bases at J, with 10 bases between. In nucleotides, the CDR3 is TGTGCCAGTAGTATAGATCGGGGGGGCCAGCCCCAGCATTTT. This codes for CASSIDRGGQPQHF. Filled out from reference TRBV19 and TRBJ1-5, the complete variable domain reads DGGITQSPKYLFRKEGQNVTLSCEQNLNHDAMYWYRQDPGQGLRLIYYSQIVNDFQKGDIAEGYSVSREKKESFPLTVTSAQKNPTAFYLCASSIDRGGQPQHFGDGTRLSIL.

V and J are TRBV16 and TRBJ2-5; D might be TRBD2 (5 bases). The CDR3 runs to 13 residues. Germline V CDR1 and CDR2: KGHSY, FQNENV. The V end lost 0 bases, the J end lost 7 bases, and 9 bases lay between the germline ends. The CDR3 protein is CASSQSREGTQYF. As DNA, the CDR3 is TGTGCCAGCAGCCAATCGAGGGAAGGGACCCAGTACTTC.

The chain recombines TRBV10-3 with TRBJ1-1; the match to TRBD1 covers 10 bases. Germline trimming cut 4 bases from V and 4 bases from J; bases unmatched to any gene: 3. CDR1 and CDR2 from the germline V gene are ENHRY and SYGVKD. This CDR3 region has 14 residues. CDR3 sequence (DNA): TGTGCCATCAGTGGACAGGGGGCTGGCACTGAAGCTTTCTTT. Its protein is CAISGQGAGTEAFF.

The rearrangement joins TRBV6-4 to TRBJ2-7; 9 bases map to TRBD2. The V gene's germline CDR1 is MRHNA and CDR2 SNTAGT. Germline trimming cut 3 bases from V and 6 bases from J; bases unmatched to any gene: 6. This CDR3 spans 14 amino acids. The CDR3 sequence: CASSEGGGDSEQYF. CDR3 coding DNA: TGTGCCAGCAGTGAGGGCGGGGGGGACTCCGAGCAGTACTTC.

This clone was picked up one time. Other nucleotide sequences in the sample specify the same CDR3. V and J are TRBV27 and TRBJ2-6; D gene ambiguous. The V end lost 6 bases, the J end lost 0 bases, and 9 bases lay between the germline ends. Looked up from germline, CDR1 is MNHEY and CDR2 is SMNVEV (reference sequence). The CDR3 has 15 residues. The CDR3 nucleotides are TGTGCCAGCAGCTCGTTGAGCTCTGGGGCCAACGTCCTGACTTTC. This translates into CASSSLSSGANVLTF.

The chain has TRBV9 and TRBJ1-1; D ambiguous. CDR3 length: 13 residues. Germline V CDR1 and CDR2: SGDLS, YYNGEE. The germline V and J ends were trimmed by 0 bases and 4 bases, with 7 bases remaining between them. CDR3 residues: CASSVGQSTEAFF. The CDR3 nucleotides are TGTGCCAGCAGCGTAGGCCAGTCCACTGAAGCTTTCTTT. The full variable domain, completed using reference TRBV9 and TRBJ1-1, is DSGVTQTPKHLITATGQRVTLRCSPRSGDLSVYWYQQSLDQGLQFLIQYYNGEERAKGNILERFSAQQFPDLHSELNLSSLELGDSALYFCASSVGQSTEAFFGQGTRLTVV.